These T cell receptor beta chains were read from a single sample in a study of blood T cell repertoires in COVID-19. Assay used: immunoSEQ multiplex PCR; TCRdb lists only in-frame clones, some missing. There are fewer than 250,000 clones in the sample; 84% occur only once, and 6.8% lies in the top ten. The specimen sequenced was PBMCs or T cells enriched from blood (not recorded which). The receptors stem from a woman aged 40 to 50 who had recovered from COVID-19. CDR3s include the opening cysteine and the closing phenylalanine or tryptophan. A D gene is named only where the DNA matches it firmly. Clone size is given for some rows only: seen once, a few or many times, or a class if the clone is expanded.

length	V	D	J	size	DNA	CDR3
14	TRBV18	NA	TRBJ1-2	NA	TGTGCCAGCTCACCAGGAGGGCCCTACTATGGCTACACCTTC	CASSPGGPYYGYTF
18	TRBV4-1	TRBD2	TRBJ2-1	NA	TGCGCCAGCAGCCTTACGGGACTAGCGGGGTCCTCCTACAATGAGCAGTTCTTC	CASSLTGLAGSSYNEQFF
14	TRBV5-4	NA	TRBJ2-1	NA	TGTGCCAGCAACGAGGCTAGTTCCTACAATGAGCAGTTCTTC	CASNEASSYNEQFF
15	TRBV24-1	NA	TRBJ1-5	NA	TGTGCCACCAGTGATACCAGAGGTAGCAATCAGCCCCAGCATTTT	CATSDTRGSNQPQHF
17	TRBV18	TRBD2	TRBJ2-1	NA	TGTGCCAGCTCACCACTGAAAGCGGGAAATGCCTACAATGAGCAGTTCTTC	CASSPLKAGNAYNEQFF
18	TRBV7-9	TRBD2	TRBJ2-2	NA	TGTGCCAGCAGCTCCGAGGTACTAGCGGGAGTTAGCACCGGGGAGCTGTTTTTT	CASSSEVLAGVSTGELFF
19	TRBV7-2	TRBD2	TRBJ2-7	NA	TGTGCCAGCAGCTTGGGTGGACTAGCGGGAGGACTTCTCTCCTACGAGCAGTACTTC	CASSLGGLAGGLLSYEQYF
16	TRBV18	NA	TRBJ1-4	NA	TGTGCCAGCTCACCATTAGGGCGCGGGGCTAATGAAAAACTGTTTTTT	CASSPLGRGANEKLFF
13	TRBV12-3/TRBV12-4	NA	TRBJ1-1	NA	TGTGCCAGCAGTTTTGACCACAGGGCCGAAGCTTTCTTT	CASSFDHRAEAFF
14	TRBV19	NA	TRBJ2-7	NA	TGTGCCAGTAAGCTCCAGGGCGGATCCTACGAGCAGTACTTC	CASKLQGGSYEQYF
16	TRBV7-2	TRBD2	TRBJ2-3	NA	TGTGCCAGCAGCTTAGGTGCGGGAGGGCCGGTAGATACGCAGTATTTT	CASSLGAGGPVDTQYF
12	TRBV28	TRBD1	TRBJ1-1	once	TGTGCCAGCAGGCAGACAGGGCGTGTTTCTTTCTTT	CASRQTGRVSFF
16	TRBV7-2	TRBD2	TRBJ2-1	NA	TGTGCCAGCACCAACGGTGGGGTAGCGGGAGGGAATGAGCAGTTCTTC	CASTNGGVAGGNEQFF
15	TRBV5-1	TRBD2	TRBJ2-2	NA	TGCGCCAGCAGCCCAAGCGGGGGGAACACCGGGGAGCTGTTTTTT	CASSPSGGNTGELFF
16	TRBV7-2	TRBD2	TRBJ2-4	NA	TGTGCCAGCAGCTTAAGGCTAGCGGTAGCCAAAAACATTCAGTACTTC	CASSLRLAVAKNIQYF